This entry describes one T cell receptor beta chain. Its antigen is currently unknown. The source of the sample is a study of T cell responses to AZD1222 COVID-19 vaccine. Looking at the study overall: It was second doses at about 4 or about 12 weeks that were pooled. Study findings and constraints: CD4 TCRs covered the whole spike, strongest at regions 160-218 and 743-854. Two AZD1222 administrations were followed by greater Spike-specific TCR breadth and depth.

The assay was immunoSEQ multiplex PCR, and TCRdb's table has in-frame clones only and misses some. The sample contains about 130,000 clones, 80% to 90% of which appear only once. Germline V lookup: CDR1 SEHNR, CDR2 FQNEAQ (reference sequence). This CDR3 is 12 amino acids long. This TCR was sampled from an adult in good health. The sample in question was peripheral blood, obtained on day 0 of AZD1222 vaccination. The rearrangement links TRBV7-9 to TRBJ1-2, with D tentatively TRBD1 (6 bases). CDR3 region: CGPGPPGGGYTF. CDR3 nucleotide sequence: TGTGGTCCAGGGCCGCCTGGGGGCGGCTACACCTTC.